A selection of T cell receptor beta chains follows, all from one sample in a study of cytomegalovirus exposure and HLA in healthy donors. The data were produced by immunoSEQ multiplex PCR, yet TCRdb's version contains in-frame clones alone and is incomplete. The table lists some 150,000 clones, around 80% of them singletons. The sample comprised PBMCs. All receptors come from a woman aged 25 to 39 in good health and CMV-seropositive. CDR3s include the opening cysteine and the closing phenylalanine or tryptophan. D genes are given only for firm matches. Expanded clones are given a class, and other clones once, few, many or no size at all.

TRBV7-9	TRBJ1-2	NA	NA	TGTGCCAGCAGCTTTTCTCTGAACTATGGCTACACCTTC	CASSFSLNYGYTF
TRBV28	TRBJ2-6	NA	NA	TGTGCCAGCAGTTTCGAGAGGGCTGGGGCCAACGTCCTGACTTTC	CASSFERAGANVLTF
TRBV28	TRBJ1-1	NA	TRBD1	TGTGCCAGCAGTCGGCCCCTAAGACAGGGCTTGAACACTGAAGCTTTCTTT	CASSRPLRQGLNTEAFF
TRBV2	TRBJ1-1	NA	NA	TGTGCCAGCACGTCCCGGAGGAAAGGCACTGAAGCTTTCTTT	CASTSRRKGTEAFF
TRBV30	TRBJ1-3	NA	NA	TGTGCCTGGACTTCCTCTGGAAACACCATATATTTT	CAWTSSGNTIYF
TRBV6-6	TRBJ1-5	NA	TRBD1	TGTGCCAGCAGGATGGACAGGGGGTACAATCAGCCCCAGCATTTT	CASRMDRGYNQPQHF
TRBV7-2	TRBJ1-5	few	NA	TGTGCCAGCCAGGGGTATAGCAATCAGCCCCAGCATTTT	CASQGYSNQPQHF
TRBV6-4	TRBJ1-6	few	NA	TGTGCCAGCAGAGAGATACAGGGTATGAATTCACCCCTCCACTTT	CASREIQGMNSPLHF
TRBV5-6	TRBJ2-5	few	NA	TGTGCCAGCACCATAGGGGCCTTCCAAGAGACCCAGTACTTC	CASTIGAFQETQYF
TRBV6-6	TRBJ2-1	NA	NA	TGTGCCAGCAGTTACTCGTGGCAGGTCTCCTACAATGAGCAGTTCTTC	CASSYSWQVSYNEQFF
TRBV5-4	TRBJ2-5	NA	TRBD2	TGTGCCAGCAGCGGCAGACTAGCGGGGGAACAAGAGACCCAGTACTTC	CASSGRLAGEQETQYF
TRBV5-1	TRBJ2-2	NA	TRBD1	TGCGCCAGCAGCAAACAGGGGGGCACCGGGGAGCTGTTTTTT	CASSKQGGTGELFF
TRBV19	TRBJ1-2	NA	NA	TGTGCCAGTAGTGGAAAGACAGTTACTAACTATGGCTACACCTTC	CASSGKTVTNYGYTF
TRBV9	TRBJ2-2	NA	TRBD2	TGTGCCAGCAGCGCCACGGGACTAGCGGGGAGAAAGAACACCGGGGAGCTGTTTTTT	CASSATGLAGRKNTGELFF
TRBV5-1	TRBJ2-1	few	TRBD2	TGCGCCAGCAGCCAGGCGGGAGCTTACAATGAGCAGTTCTTC	CASSQAGAYNEQFF
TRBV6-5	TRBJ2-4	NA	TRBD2	TGTGCCAGCAGTTACGGGCGGGGGGTAGCCAAAAACATTCAGTACTTC	CASSYGRGVAKNIQYF
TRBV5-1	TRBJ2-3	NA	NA	TGCGCCAGCAGCTTGGATGGCGGGACGTCGAATACGCAGTATTTT	CASSLDGGTSNTQYF
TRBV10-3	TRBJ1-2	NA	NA	TGTGCCATCAGTGAGTCGTCATCCTATGGCTACACCTTC	CAISESSSYGYTF
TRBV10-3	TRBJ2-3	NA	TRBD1	TGTGCCATCAGTGACGGGACAGGGATCACAGATACGCAGTATTTT	CAISDGTGITDTQYF
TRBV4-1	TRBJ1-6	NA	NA	TGCGCCAGCAGCCAAGTCGAGGGTAATTCACCCCTCCACTTT	CASSQVEGNSPLHF
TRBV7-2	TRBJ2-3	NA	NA	TGTGCCAGCAGCGACCTGCCGGGAATGGGCACAGATACGCAGTATTTT	CASSDLPGMGTDTQYF
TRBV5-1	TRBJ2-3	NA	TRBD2	TGCGCCAGCAGCCCCGCTAGCGGGGGGGCACAAGATACGCAGTATTTT	CASSPASGGAQDTQYF
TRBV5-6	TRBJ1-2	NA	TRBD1	TGTGCCAGCAGCTCAGTTCAGGGGGTAAAGCACTATGGCTACACCTTC	CASSSVQGVKHYGYTF
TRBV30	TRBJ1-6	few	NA	TGTGCCTGGAATCCCAGGGATTCACCCCTCCACTTT	CAWNPRDSPLHF
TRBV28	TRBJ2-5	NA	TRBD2	TGTGCCAGCAGTCCCGACTCGGGCAGCGGGGGGCAAGAGACCCAGTACTTC	CASSPDSGSGGQETQYF
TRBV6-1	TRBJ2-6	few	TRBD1	TGTGCCAGCAGTGCCGGACAGGGGCGGTCTGGGGCCAACGTCCTGACTTTC	CASSAGQGRSGANVLTF
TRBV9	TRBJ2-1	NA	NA	TGTGCCAGCAGCGTATCGGAGGGAATGTCTGGGAATGAGCAGTTCTTC	CASSVSEGMSGNEQFF
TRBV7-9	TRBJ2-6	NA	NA	TGTGCCAGCAAGGGGCCTGGGGCCAACGTCCTGACTTTC	CASKGPGANVLTF
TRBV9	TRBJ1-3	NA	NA	TGTGCCAGCAGCCTGACAGGCGGTGTCGGAAACACCATATATTTT	CASSLTGGVGNTIYF
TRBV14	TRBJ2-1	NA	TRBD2	TGTGCCAGCAGTCGTAGCGGGCCATCAGCTTTTGACAATGAGCAGTTCTTC	CASSRSGPSAFDNEQFF
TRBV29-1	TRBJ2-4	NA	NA	TGCAGCGTTGATGGGCAGGGGGGCAACATTCAGTACTTC	CSVDGQGGNIQYF
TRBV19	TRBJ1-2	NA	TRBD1	TGTGCCAGTAGACGGACAGGGGTACCCATGTATGGCTACACCTTC	CASRRTGVPMYGYTF
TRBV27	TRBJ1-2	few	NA	TGTGCCAGCAGTAGGAATCAAAATGGCGGGTATGGCTACACCTTC	CASSRNQNGGYGYTF
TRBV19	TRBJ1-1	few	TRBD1	TGTGCCAGTAGTATATACGCAGGGGGTCAAACTGAAGCTTTCTTT	CASSIYAGGQTEAFF
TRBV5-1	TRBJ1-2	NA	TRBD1	TGCGCCAGCACCCTTCAACCGGGACAGGGTAATGCTAGGACCTTC	CASTLQPGQGNARTF
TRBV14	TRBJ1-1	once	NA	TGTGCCAGCAGCCACCTTGAGGGCATGAACACTGAAGCTTTCTTT	CASSHLEGMNTEAFF
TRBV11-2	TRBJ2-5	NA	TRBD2	TGTGCCAGCAGCTTGGGGACTAGCGGACTCCAAGAGACCCAGTACTTC	CASSLGTSGLQETQYF
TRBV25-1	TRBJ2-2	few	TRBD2	TGTGCCAGCAGTGACTCACTAGCGGGCTGGGAGCTGTTTTTT	CASSDSLAGWELFF
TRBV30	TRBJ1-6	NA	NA	TGTGCCTGGAAGCAGGATCATAATTCACCCCTCCACTTT	CAWKQDHNSPLHF
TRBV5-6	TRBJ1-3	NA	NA	TGTGCCAGCAGCTTGGAAGCGGGACTCTTTGGGAACACCATATATTTT	CASSLEAGLFGNTIYF
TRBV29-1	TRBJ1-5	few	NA	TGCAGCGTTCGGGGATCCGGGAGCAATCAGCCCCAGCATTTT	CSVRGSGSNQPQHF
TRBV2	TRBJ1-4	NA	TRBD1	TGTGCCAGTAACGACAGGGAGAATGAAAAACTGTTTTTT	CASNDRENEKLFF
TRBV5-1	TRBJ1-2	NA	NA	TGCGCCAGCAGCCCAGTAGGCCAGGCAATAGGTGGCTACACCTTC	CASSPVGQAIGGYTF
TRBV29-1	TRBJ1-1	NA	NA	TGCAGCGTTGAAGGGTCAGGGATTGAAGCTTTCTTT	CSVEGSGIEAFF
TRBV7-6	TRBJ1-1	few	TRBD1	TGTGCCAGCACCCCCCTGGGACAGTTGAACACTGAAGCTTTCTTT	CASTPLGQLNTEAFF
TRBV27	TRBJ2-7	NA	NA	TGTGCCAGCGGATTCCCGGGTGGGTTCGAGCAGTACTTC	CASGFPGGFEQYF
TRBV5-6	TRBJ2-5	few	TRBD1	TGTGCCAGCAGCTTGGAGGGACAGGGAATCCAAGAGACCCAGTACTTC	CASSLEGQGIQETQYF
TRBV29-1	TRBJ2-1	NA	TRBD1	TGCAGCGGAGAAAGGGGACAGTCCAAGTTCTTC	CSGERGQSKFF
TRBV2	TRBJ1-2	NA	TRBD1	TGTGCCAGCAGAGGGACAGGGGGCCACTTCAGCTACACCTTC	CASRGTGGHFSYTF
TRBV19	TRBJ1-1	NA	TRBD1	TGTGCCAGTAGTATCCGGACAGGGGGCATGAACACTGAAGCTTTCTTT	CASSIRTGGMNTEAFF
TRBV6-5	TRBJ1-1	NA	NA	TGTGCCAGCAGTTACCAGGGGCCGAACACTGAAGCTTTCTTT	CASSYQGPNTEAFF
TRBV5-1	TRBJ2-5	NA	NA	TGCGCCAGCAGCAGGGGGAGAGGGGGTCAAGAGACCCAGTACTTC	CASSRGRGGQETQYF
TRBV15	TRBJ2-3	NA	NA	TGTGCCACCAGCAGAGATAAAATAGTGACAGATACGCAGTATTTT	CATSRDKIVTDTQYF
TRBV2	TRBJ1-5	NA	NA	TGTGCCAGCAGTGCGGAGGGGCTGGAGCCCCAGCATTTT	CASSAEGLEPQHF